Presented here are 14 T cell receptor beta chains from one specimen sequenced in a study of metastatic and nonmetastatic thyroid tumors. TCRdb reprocessed the PCR reads using MiXCR. The table shows 15,000 to 20,000 clones, with approximately 37% occurring only once. Among the patients, none had received any treatment before thyroid surgery. Sequencing was performed on tumor tissue. Source of these receptors: a female donor with papillary thyroid cancer or a benign thyroid nodule (not recorded which). Some clones in this sample may be carry-over from other donors' samples.

This clone was counted a few times. V usage is TRBV12-3 or TRBV12-4 and J usage is TRBJ1-5, with 8 bases aligning to TRBD1. The CDR3 is made up of 14 amino acids. The V gene end was trimmed by 6 bases and the J gene end by 11 bases; junction bases not matched to a gene: 12. CDR3 DNA sequence: TGTGCCAGCAGGGCGACAGGGGAGGGCCAGTCCCAGCATTTT. It encodes CASRATGEGQSQHF.

The rearrangement links TRBV18 to TRBJ1-2, with D perhaps TRBD1 (6 bases). Trimming removed 3 bases at V and 6 bases at J, with 14 bases between. CDR1 KGHSH and CDR2 LQKENI come from the germline V gene. The CDR3 loop spans 14 amino acids. CDR3 nucleotide sequence: TGTGCCAGCTCACCCCCCCACAGGGTGGATGGCTACACCTTC. The encoded protein is CASSPPHRVDGYTF.

V gene TRBV6-1 combines with J gene TRBJ1-2; the match to TRBD1 covers 8 bases. The CDR3 totals 12 residues. Germline CDR1 reads MNHNS; CDR2 reads SASEGT. Germline trimming cut 5 bases from V and 7 bases from J; bases unmatched to any gene: 3. CDR3 nucleotides: TGTGCCAGCAGTCAGGGGGCGAGTGGCTACACCTTC. Protein sequence: CASSQGASGYTF.

V and J are TRBV20-1 and TRBJ2-1, with 11 bases lining up with TRBD2. The CDR3 consists of 16 residues. Per germline, CDR1 DFQATT and CDR2 SNEGSKA (reference sequence). Trimming at V came to 3 bases and at J to 7 bases, leaving 11 bases not matched to a gene. The CDR3 DNA follows: TGCAGTGCTAGTCGAGCTAGCGGGAGGACTTCAAATGAGCAGTTCTTC. As protein: CSASRASGRTSNEQFF.

This sequence joins TRBV4-1 and TRBJ2-3; D remains unclear. The CDR3 contains 16 residues. Germline V CDR1 and CDR2: MGHRA, YSYEKL. Trimming took off 4 bases at V and 0 bases at J, with 14 bases between the two ends. This chain's CDR3 is CASSPKGGASTDTQYF. CDR3 sequence (DNA): TGCGCCAGCAGCCCGAAAGGCGGTGCTAGCACAGATACGCAGTATTTT.

The chain carries TRBV7-9 and TRBJ2-7; either TRBD1 or TRBD2 may fit D (5 bases each). Germline values: CDR1 SEHNR, CDR2 FQNEAQ (reference sequence). The CDR3 sequence is 14 residues long. V gave up 5 bases and J gave up 3 bases, with 14 bases separating them. For the CDR3, the DNA is TGTGCCAGCAGCCACCGGGACCGAAACTACGAGCAGTACTTC. It specifies CASSHRDRNYEQYF.

The chain joins TRBV9 to TRBJ2-3; D may be TRBD1 or TRBD2 (5 bases each). Between the trimmed V and J ends, which lost 4 bases and 4 bases, there was a span of 16 bases. The CDR3 is 15 amino acids. In germline, CDR1 is SGDLS, CDR2 YYNGEE. In nucleotides, the CDR3 is TGTGCCAGCAGCCGCCTTGTGGGACCCCCAGATACGCAGTATTTT. Its translation: CASSRLVGPPDTQYF. Full variable domain (rest looked up from reference TRBV9 and TRBJ2-3): DSGVTQTPKHLITATGQRVTLRCSPRSGDLSVYWYQQSLDQGLQFLIQYYNGEERAKGNILERFSAQQFPDLHSELNLSSLELGDSALYFCASSRLVGPPDTQYFGPGTRLTVL.

This sequence joins TRBV3-1 and TRBJ1-1, with no clear D. Looked up from germline, CDR1 is LGHDT and CDR2 is YNNKEL (reference sequence). The CDR3 totals 12 residues. V dropped 1 base and J dropped 7 bases, with 7 bases sitting between them. The CDR3 region has the DNA TGTGCCAGCAGCCAAGCTGGTATTGAAGCTTTCTTT. This sequence encodes CASSQAGIEAFF.

This clone turned up a few times. The V and J genes are TRBV6-6 and TRBJ1-3; 8 bases line up with TRBD1. The CDR3 spans 15 residues. The germline V gene has CDR1 MNHNY and CDR2 SVGAGI (reference sequence). V was clipped by 0 bases and J by 3 bases; unmatched bases: 1. The CDR3 bases are TGTGCCAGCAGTTACTCCGGGACAGGTGGAAACACCATATATTTT. Translated, it gives CASSYSGTGGNTIYF.

The chain couples TRBV20-1 to TRBJ1-1, with a possible D match to TRBD1 (5 bases). The V gene's germline CDR1 is DFQATT and CDR2 SNEGSKA (reference sequence). V gave up 1 base and J gave up 8 bases, with 11 bases separating them. This CDR3 contains 12 residues. CDR3 bases: TGCAGTGCTAGAGCCGGGGACGGGGAAGCTTTCTTT. Amino acids: CSARAGDGEAFF.

V and J are TRBV14 and TRBJ2-1; 8 positions match TRBD1. The germline gives CDR1 SGHDN, CDR2 FVKESK. The CDR3 loop spans 14 amino acids. V was pared by 4 bases and J by 5 bases, with 4 bases of the junction left unmatched. The CDR3 sequence: CASSPDREDNEQFF. The CDR3, as DNA: TGTGCCAGCAGCCCGGACAGGGAGGACAATGAGCAGTTCTTC.

This chain links TRBV11-2 with TRBJ1-6, with D perhaps TRBD1 (6 bases). Per the germline V gene, CDR1 is SGHAT and CDR2 is FQNNGV. Trimming pared 5 bases from V and 6 bases from J, leaving 23 bases between. This CDR3 has 18 residues. CDR3 DNA sequence: TGTGCCAGCAGCCCACTACTGGGGGGCCGGGGGTTTAATTCACCCCTCCACTTT. Its translation is CASSPLLGGRGFNSPLHF.

CDR3 protein: CASSLSGTSEAFF. CDR3 DNA sequence: TGTGCCAGCAGCCTGTCCGGGACAAGTGAAGCTTTCTTT. The chain has TRBV7-2 and TRBJ1-1; D perhaps matches TRBD1 (6 bases). Trimming removed 5 bases at V and 7 bases at J, with 14 bases between. Germline CDR1 reads SGHTA; CDR2 reads FQGNSA. The CDR3 has 13 residues.

This clone was picked up many times. This chain joins TRBV4-2 and TRBJ2-3; 15 bases agree with TRBD2. CDR1 and CDR2 from the germline V gene are LGHNA and YNFKEQ. The CDR3 loop spans 17 amino acids. Trimming took 5 bases from V and 2 from J; bases not matched to a gene: 5. The CDR3 bases are TGTGCCAGCAGCGGGACTAGCGGGAGGACCTTCACAGATACGCAGTATTTT. It encodes CASSGTSGRTFTDTQYF.